This T cell receptor (beta chain) was sequenced during a study of beta chain features in type 1 diabetes. Whole-study findings and limits: Among patients with Type 1 diabetes, TCRB CDR3s were moderately but significantly shorter in every one of the four CD4+ subsets.

Regarding this clone: Its antigen remains unidentified.

All of the isolated RNA was reverse transcribed, so expressed TCRB transcripts were sequenced. Using immunoSEQ multiplex PCR, the repertoire was profiled, and TCRdb retains in-frame clones only, with some absent. This repertoire shows more than 250,000 clones, about 23% found once; its top ten account for around 0.012%. Sorted CD4+ subsets: naive, central memory, regulatory, stem cell-like memory (CD45RO/CCR7/CD25/CD127/CD95/CD27 panel). Germline V gene lookup returns CDR1 LNHDA and CDR2 SQIVND (reference sequence). CDR3 length: 11 residues. Trimming removed 6 bases at V and 4 bases at J, with 6 bases between.

The clonotype comes from a woman in her twenties or thirties with type 1 diabetes. This chain links TRBV19 with TRBJ1-2, with D tentatively TRBD1 (6 bases). The sequenced sample consisted of naive CD4+ T cells from blood. The CDR3 loop is CASRQGYGYTF. In DNA, the CDR3 is TGTGCCAGTAGACAGGGCTATGGCTACACCTTC.